This section outlines one T cell receptor (beta chain) sequence together with its context. The sample is drawn from a study of blood T cell repertoires in COVID-19. Sequencing was performed with immunoSEQ multiplex PCR; in TCRdb, only in-frame clones are kept and a portion is missing. The repertoire holds under 200,000 clones, with roughly 87% as singletons. V was pared by 2 bases and J by 4 bases, with 13 bases between. The germline CDR1 and CDR2 sequences are SGHDT and YYEEEE. The CDR3 loop spans 14 amino acids. This clonotype was obtained from a man aged 55 to 70 with active or convalescent COVID-19. The chain carries TRBV5-6 and TRBJ2-7; D is unresolved. The sequenced sample was peripheral blood. Here the CDR3 reads CASSFSPTQYEQYF. The CDR3 DNA reads as TGTGCCAGCAGCTTTTCTCCGACACAATACGAGCAGTACTTC. Full variable domain (outside the CDR3, taken from reference TRBV5-6 and TRBJ2-7): DAGVTQSPTHLIKTRGQQVTLRCSPKSGHDTVSWYQQALGQGPQFIFQYYEEEERQRGNFPDRFSGHQFPNYSSELNVNALLLGDSALYLCASSFSPTQYEQYFGPGTRLTVT.